The TCR beta chain under discussion was sequenced for a study of T cells after yellow fever vaccination (dated by TCRdb to the late 2010s). Looking at the study overall: The SMART-Seq v4 Ultra Low Input RNA kit was used to prepare libraries from fractions with low cell numbers. To track T-cell clones before and after primary and booster YFV17D yellow fever vaccination, bulk TCR alpha and beta repertoires were sequenced longitudinally. The cohort comprised two healthy male donors, one aged 18 to 30 and one aged 30 to 40 years. Blood samples were taken at several timepoints before and after primary and secondary immunization, and bulk PBMC replicates and cell subsets were isolated. General conclusions and limits of the study: Because only a couple of donors were included in the study, the extent to which the findings can be generalized is limited. Compared with the primary T-cell response, the secondary T-cell response was faster but weaker, reaching its peak on day 5 rather than on day 15. Computational filtering was needed because FACS-sorted repertoires could contain abundant contaminating clonotypes from the bulk population. Most clones expanded after primary vaccination (about 95% of CD4 and approximately 90% of CD8) were re-detected after the booster, suggesting that broad memory maintenance occurred. A small share of clonotypes was detected in both CD4 and CD8 compartments, with the overlap likely arising from convergent recombination.

The treatment or condition label, read with the paper, signifies: live attenuated yellow fever vaccine strain. A standard Ficoll-Paque protocol was used to isolate PBMCs from peripheral blood. CD4 and CD8 T-cell fractions were isolated with Dynabeads CD4 and CD8 positive selection kits. RNA was extracted with TriZol from bulk PBMCs, CD4 and CD8 fractions, and dextramer-positive and dextramer-negative fractions. This clonotype was found many times. The antigen it binds to is not known. No much larger clonotype is one base removed from it; base qualities were not supplied. CDR1 and CDR2, looked up from the germline V gene (reference sequence), are DFQATT and SNEGSKA. The V end gives up 0 bases and the J end 1 base, leaving 6 bases in the junction not matched to a gene. Including the terminal cysteine and phenylalanine, the CDR3 comprises 16 residues. Only CDR3 DNA is held: 48 bases, read in frame from base 1.

The sequencing machine was an Illumina NovaSeq 6000. TCR cDNA was synthesized by 5'RACE template switching, through which a universal primer site and unique molecular identifiers were introduced. Priming of cDNA synthesis was performed from both the TCR alpha and TCR beta constant segments. Two PCR steps were used to amplify libraries, with sample barcodes and sequencing adapters being added in the second step. Sequencing of libraries was done on Illumina HiSeq 2500 (2x100 bp) or NovaSeq (2x150 bp). The paper's data handling went like this. MIGEC handled demultiplexing of reads and collapsing into UMI consensus sequences, while MiXCR performed V(D)J alignment. Using edgeR on replicate PBMC samples, clonotypes were called vaccine-responding if FDR was below 0.01 and the log2 fold change was above 5 up to day 15. Bulk clonotypes were assigned CD4 or CD8 identity according to which sequenced CD4 or CD8 repertoire held them at higher abundance. The public reads were reanalyzed by TCRdb: fastp trimming at Q25, MiXCR alignment, in-frame beta chains only. Every CDR3 protein is listed once, alongside the most common genes and DNA of its rows. The V and J calls here are based on TCRdb, not the publication. This sample has 200,000 to 250,000 distinct CDR3 sequences in its table, and 3% to 3.5% of those were observed once. Clones ranked in the top ten supply about 3.3% of the sample.

Rearrangement joined TRBV20-1 to TRBJ2-5; 9 bases in the middle match TRBD2. The receptor was isolated from a young man who received the YFV17D yellow fever vaccine. The material sequenced was CD4+ T cells sorted from PBMCs, taken 10 days after the yellow fever booster vaccination. The encoded CDR3 is CSARDAASGVQETQYF. The bases read TGCAGTGCTAGAGATGCGGCTAGCGGGGTCCAAGAGACCCAGTACTTC.